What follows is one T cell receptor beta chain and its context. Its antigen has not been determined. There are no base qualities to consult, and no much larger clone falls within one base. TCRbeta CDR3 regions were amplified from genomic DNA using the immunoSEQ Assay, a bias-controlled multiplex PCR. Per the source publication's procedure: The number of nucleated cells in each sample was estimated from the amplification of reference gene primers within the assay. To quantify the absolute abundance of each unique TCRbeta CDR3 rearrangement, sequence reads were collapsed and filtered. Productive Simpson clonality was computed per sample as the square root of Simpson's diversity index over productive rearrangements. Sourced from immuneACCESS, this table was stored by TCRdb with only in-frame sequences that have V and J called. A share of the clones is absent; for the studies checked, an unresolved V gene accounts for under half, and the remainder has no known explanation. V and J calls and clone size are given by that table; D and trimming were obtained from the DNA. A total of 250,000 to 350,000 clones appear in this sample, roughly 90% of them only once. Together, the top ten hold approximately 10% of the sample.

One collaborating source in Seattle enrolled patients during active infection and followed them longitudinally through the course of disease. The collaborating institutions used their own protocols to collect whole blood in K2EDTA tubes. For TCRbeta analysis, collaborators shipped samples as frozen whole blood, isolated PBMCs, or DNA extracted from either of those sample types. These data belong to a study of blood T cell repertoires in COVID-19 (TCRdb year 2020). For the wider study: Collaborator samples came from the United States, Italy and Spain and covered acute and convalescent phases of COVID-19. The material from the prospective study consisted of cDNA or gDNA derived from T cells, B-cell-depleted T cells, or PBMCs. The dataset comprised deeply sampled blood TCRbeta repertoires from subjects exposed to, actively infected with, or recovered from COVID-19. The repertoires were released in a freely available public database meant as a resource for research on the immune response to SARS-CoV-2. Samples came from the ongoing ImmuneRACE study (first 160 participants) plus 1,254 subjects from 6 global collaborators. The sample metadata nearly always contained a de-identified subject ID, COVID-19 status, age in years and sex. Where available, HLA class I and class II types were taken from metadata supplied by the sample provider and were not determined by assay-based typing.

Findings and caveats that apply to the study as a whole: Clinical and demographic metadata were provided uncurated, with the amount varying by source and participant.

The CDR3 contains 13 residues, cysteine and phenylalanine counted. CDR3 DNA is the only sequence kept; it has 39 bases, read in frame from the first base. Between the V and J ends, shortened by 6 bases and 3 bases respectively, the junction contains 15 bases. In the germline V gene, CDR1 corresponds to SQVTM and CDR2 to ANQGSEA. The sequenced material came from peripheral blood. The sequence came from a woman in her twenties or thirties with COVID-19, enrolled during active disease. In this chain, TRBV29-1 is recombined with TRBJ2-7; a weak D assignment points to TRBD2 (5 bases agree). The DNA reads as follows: TGCAGCGTAGCCGCGGCGGGCATCTACGAGCAGTACTTC. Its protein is CSVAAAGIYEQYF.